The rows below give T cell receptor beta chains drawn from one sample of a study of neurological immune-mediated disorders. TCRdb recomputed calls from the 5' RACE reads with MiXCR, one row per CDR3 protein. The data hold about 58,000 distinct CDR3 sequences, with around 4% observed a single time. Sequenced sample: PBMCs. These TCRs come from a man aged 25 to 40 with multiple sclerosis. The conserved cysteine and the conserved F or W are not part of the CDR3 here.

V: TRBV6-5
CDR3: ASRPGEANTGELF

V: TRBV12-3/TRBV12-4
CDR3: ASKSIDEQF

V: TRBV10-2
CDR3: ATSDIMGASEAF

V: TRBV29-1
CDR3: SVEDPRGPTYEQY

V: TRBV3-1
CDR3: ASSFSGAGDEQY

V: TRBV12-2
CDR3: ASRLVPGHGTEKLF

V: TRBV3-1
CDR3: ASSQEKGTDTQY

V: TRBV20-1
CDR3: SAKQGAFNNSPLH

V: TRBV7-2
CDR3: ASSLTDSGGASGELF

V: TRBV28
CDR3: ASTTLSTGTGNQPQH

V: TRBV5-1
CDR3: ASSTGQEGPYEQY

V: TRBV28
CDR3: ASSFGGGNQPQN

V: TRBV10-3
CDR3: AIRGAVSSYEQY

V: TRBV29-1
CDR3: SVEVTVGETQY

V: TRBV20-1
CDR3: SARLAGNKDEQY

V: TRBV6-6
CDR3: ASSKPSGNGYT

V: TRBV28
CDR3: ASTIGSGRGETQY

V: TRBV7-2
CDR3: ASSPPNSPLN

V: TRBV11-2
CDR3: ASSLVRPMDTQY

V: TRBV6-1
CDR3: ASTDSSAYEQY

V: TRBV20-1
CDR3: SARGGSTRYEQY

V: TRBV11-3
CDR3: ASSIHSTDTQY

V: TRBV6-6
CDR3: ASGETQY

V: TRBV20-1
CDR3: SARGPAFQY

V: TRBV5-6
CDR3: ASSLQGTTGELF

V: TRBV20-1
CDR3: SADNLIQADTQY

V: TRBV20-1
CDR3: SAPEIGQSNQPQH

V: TRBV12-3/TRBV12-4
CDR3: ASSFLGLNQPQH

V: TRBV7-9
CDR3: VVRGGHYGYT

V: TRBV18
CDR3: ASSQIGGGTDTQY

V: TRBV29-1
CDR3: SVTGFEQF

V: TRBV12-3/TRBV12-4
CDR3: ASSPGRLNEQF

V: TRBV5-6
CDR3: ASSLKDRNYGYT

V: TRBV11-3
CDR3: ASSSPDREIIPNYGYT

V: TRBV7-2
CDR3: ASSGRQDPTQY

V: TRBV5-1
CDR3: ASSPPRGEVYEQY

V: TRBV9
CDR3: ASSVWDGNTEAF

V: TRBV12-3/TRBV12-4
CDR3: ASRGGWAQF

V: TRBV6-5
CDR3: ASSYSAGELF

V: TRBV20-1
CDR3: SARGPIAGGTYNEQF